A selection of T cell receptor beta chains follows, all from one sample in a study of prognosis after radiotherapy for stage I lung cancer. TCRdb reprocessed the multiplex PCR reads with MiXCR, giving one entry per CDR3 protein. The sample consists of approximately 22,000 distinct CDR3 sequences, more than 40% of them appearing once. Sequencing used PBMCs, obtained before or after stereotactic body radiation therapy (not recorded which). Source of these receptors: a donor at least 50 years old with non-small cell lung cancer. Both conserved end residues are part of each CDR3. A D gene is named only where the DNA matches it firmly. The size field is filled for only some rows; it gives once, few, many or a size class.

>TRBJ2-6|many|TRBV4-3|.
TGCGCCAGCAGCCAATTTAGGGGGGCCAACGTCCTGACTTTC
CASSQFRGANVLTF
>TRBJ2-5|.|TRBV11-2|.
TGTGCCAGCAGCCCCGGGACACATCAAGAGACCCAGTACTTC
CASSPGTHQETQYF
>TRBJ2-7|.|TRBV6-6|.
TGTGCCTGCAGTTACTCGAGTGGGGGATCTGGCGAGCAGTACTTC
CACSYSSGGSGEQYF
>TRBJ2-5|many|TRBV20-1|TRBD2
TGCAGTGCTAGAGATGGCGGGGGAGAGACCCAGTACTTC
CSARDGGGETQYF
>TRBJ1-5|.|TRBV20-1|.
TGCAGTGGAGTGGAGACAGGTATTTATATCAATCAGCCCCAGCATTTT
CSGVETGIYINQPQHF
>TRBJ2-3|.|TRBV2|TRBD2
TGTGCCAGCTACCTAGGGACTAGCGGGATCACAGATACGCAGTATTTT
CASYLGTSGITDTQYF
>TRBJ2-1|medium-sized|TRBV6-2/TRBV6-3|.
TGTGCCAGCTGTAGGGGGGGAGTCGACAATGAGCAGTTCTTC
CASCRGGVDNEQFF
>TRBJ1-5|.|TRBV6-2/TRBV6-3|.
TGTGCCAGCAGGAATGGGGGCCTTCTTCAGCCCCAGCATTTT
CASRNGGLLQPQHF
>TRBJ1-5|.|TRBV6-1|TRBD1
TGTGCCAGCACCTCCGGGACAGTGGGCGCAAGGTGCAATCAGCCCCAGCATTTT
CASTSGTVGARCNQPQHF
>TRBJ2-1|.|TRBV20-1|TRBD2
TGCAGTGCTAGAGGCGGGAGGGATGGGGCATACAATGAGCAGTTCTTC
CSARGGRDGAYNEQFF
>TRBJ2-3|.|TRBV9|.
TGTGCCAGCAGCGTAGCGGTGGCAGATACGCAGTATTTT
CASSVAVADTQYF
>TRBJ1-4|many|TRBV3-1|TRBD1
TGTGCCAGCAGCAAGGGGGCAGGGAGAAATGAAAAACTGTTTTTT
CASSKGAGRNEKLFF
>TRBJ1-2|many|TRBV4-1|TRBD1
TGCGCCAGCAGCCAAGAGACAGGGGGCTATGGCTACACCTTC
CASSQETGGYGYTF
>TRBJ2-7|many|TRBV11-1|.
TGTGCCAGCAGCTTAGGGGTGCACGAGCAGTACTTC
CASSLGVHEQYF
>TRBJ2-1|many|TRBV28|.
TGTGCCACCCTGACTAGTAAGAGTCCAAGGGAGCAGTTCTTC
CATLTSKSPREQFF
>TRBJ1-2|.|TRBV11-2|.
TGTGCCAGCAGCTTAGATCTTGGGGATGGCTACACCTTC
CASSLDLGDGYTF
>TRBJ2-7|.|TRBV28|.
TGTGCCACCCGATCCTGGACTCACTCCTACGAGCAGTACTTC
CATRSWTHSYEQYF
>TRBJ2-7|once|TRBV6-5|.
TGTGCCAGCAGTTACGTTCGGACTATCGGGAACTACGAGCAGTACTTC
CASSYVRTIGNYEQYF
>TRBJ2-7|many|TRBV20-1|TRBD2
TGCAGTGCTAGGTCCAGCGGGAGCTACGAGCAGTACTTC
CSARSSGSYEQYF
>TRBJ2-7|.|TRBV6-4|TRBD2
TGTGCCAGCAGATCACTTAGCGGGAGGGCGCCCTACGGGCAGTACTTC
CASRSLSGRAPYGQYF
>TRBJ2-2|.|TRBV24-1|.
TGTGCCACCAGTGATTTCAGGGGGCGGCTAGCGGGAACGAGGATCACCGGGGAGCTGGTTTTT
CATSDFRGRLAGTRITGELVF
>TRBJ2-3|.|TRBV9|TRBD1
TGTGCCAGCAGCGTGGGGACAGTCGCTAGCACAGATACGCAGTATTTT
CASSVGTVASTDTQYF
>TRBJ2-5|many|TRBV7-8|.
TGTGCCAGCAGCTTAGATCGTCATAGGGCATCAGAGACCCAGTACTTC
CASSLDRHRASETQYF
>TRBJ2-5|many|TRBV4-3|TRBD2
TGCGCCAGCAGCCAGGTTCACCAGGGACTAGCGGGAGAGACCCAGTACTTC
CASSQVHQGLAGETQYF
>TRBJ2-7|.|TRBV7-2|TRBD1
TGTGCCAGCAGCTTATCGGGGACAGAGATCCACGAGCAGTACTTC
CASSLSGTEIHEQYF
>TRBJ2-7|many|TRBV6-1|.
TGTGCCAGCACCCCGGTTGACAGTCGGGGAGGATACGAGCAGTACTTC
CASTPVDSRGGYEQYF
>TRBJ2-7|medium-sized|TRBV6-5|TRBD1
TGTGCCAGCAGTTATGGGGACAGGGGTTCCTACGAGCAGTACTTC
CASSYGDRGSYEQYF
>TRBJ2-3|.|TRBV5-1|.
TGCGCCAGCAGCTTCGCCAGCGCCAGCACAGATACGCAGTATTTT
CASSFASASTDTQYF
>TRBJ1-2|many|TRBV11-2|.
TGTGCCAGCAGCTTGGTTAACTATGGCTACACCTTC
CASSLVNYGYTF
>TRBJ2-7|.|TRBV5-1|.
TGCGACAGGAGCTTGGCCGGCAGTTACGAGCAGTACTTC
CDRSLAGSYEQYF
>TRBJ2-5|many|TRBV11-3|.
TGTGCCAGCAGCTCCCGGACACAAGGGAATAAAGAGACCCAGTACTTC
CASSSRTQGNKETQYF
>TRBJ2-1|many|TRBV4-1|TRBD2
TGCGCCAGCAGCCATCTACTAGCGGGAGACGATGAGCAGTTCTTC
CASSHLLAGDDEQFF
>TRBJ2-1|.|TRBV20-1|.
TGCAGGACCACACTTGGGAGTAGGCACGAGGATGAGCAGTTCTTC
CRTTLGSRHEDEQFF
>TRBJ1-3|many|TRBV6-1|.
TGTGCCAGCACTCGGGGGCACTCTGGAAACACCATATATTTT
CASTRGHSGNTIYF
>TRBJ2-7|once|TRBV6-6|.
TGTGCCAGCAGTTACTCGTCCGCAGGGACCGGCGAGCAGTACTTC
CASSYSSAGTGEQYF
>TRBJ2-2|many|TRBV6-1|TRBD2
TGTGCCAGCGCGCGGGGGACGGCGAACACCGGGGAGCTGTTTTTT
CASARGTANTGELFF
>TRBJ2-7|.|TRBV11-3|.
TGTGCCATCAGCTTGAACGGGGCCGGGGGTCGCTACGAGCATTACTTC
CAISLNGAGGRYEHYF
>TRBJ2-3|many|TRBV30|.
TGTGCCTGGAGTGTATGGGCGTCCACAGATACGCAGTATTTT
CAWSVWASTDTQYF
>TRBJ2-7|many|TRBV6-1|TRBD2
TGTGCCAGCATCGAATCCGGGACTAGCGGGAGGCAGCAGTACTTC
CASIESGTSGRQQYF
>TRBJ2-1|many|TRBV5-8|.
TGTGCCAGCAGCTTTTTAAGGGGGACTTACAACGAGCAGTTCTTC
CASSFLRGTYNEQFF
>TRBJ2-7|.|TRBV20-1|.
TGCAGTGCTTATTCCGGGATTTCCTACGAGCAGTACTTC
CSAYSGISYEQYF
>TRBJ2-2|.|TRBV6-2/TRBV6-3|TRBD2
TGTGCCAGCAGTTACCGGGCCGGGACTATCTACACCGGGGAGCTGTTTTTT
CASSYRAGTIYTGELFF
>TRBJ2-7|many|TRBV3-1|TRBD1
TGTGCCAGCAGCAAACGGACAGGGGGTTTCCTTAGCGGGCAGTACTTC
CASSKRTGGFLSGQYF
>TRBJ2-1|many|TRBV27|TRBD2
TGTGCCAGCAGTATGAGGGGCGGGACTAGCATTTACAATGAGCAGTTCTTC
CASSMRGGTSIYNEQFF
>TRBJ1-2|.|TRBV24-1|.
TGTGCCACCAGTGTCCCTGGTACAGATCTTGACTATGGCTACACCTTC
CATSVPGTDLDYGYTF
>TRBJ2-7|many|TRBV3-1|.
TGTGCCAGCAGCCAGGCTAGCGACCCCAGGGGCGATTACTACGAGCAGTACTTC
CASSQASDPRGDYYEQYF
>TRBJ2-5|many|TRBV7-9|TRBD1
TGTGCCAGCAGTCCCCGGGACAGGGATCAAGAGACCCAGTACTTC
CASSPRDRDQETQYF
>TRBJ2-7|.|TRBV11-3|.
TGTGCCAGCAGCTTACTAGGGTACGAGCAGTACTTC
CASSLLGYEQYF
>TRBJ2-2|.|TRBV6-1|.
TGTGCCAGCACAGGACAGACGAACACCGGGGAGATGTTTTTT
CASTGQTNTGEMFF
>TRBJ2-7|many|TRBV28|TRBD1
TGTGCCAGCACCGAGGCCGGGACAGGGGGCTACGAGCAGTACTTC
CASTEAGTGGYEQYF
>TRBJ2-2|.|TRBV5-6|.
TGTTCCAGCAGCTTGTACGAACAGTGGGGTGCCGGGGAGCTGTTTTTT
CSSSLYEQWGAGELFF
>TRBJ2-7|many|TRBV7-3|.
TGTGCCAGCAGCTTAGACGCGGGAAACTACGAGCAGTACTTC
CASSLDAGNYEQYF
>TRBJ2-5|many|TRBV5-1|.
TGCGCCAGCAGCCCCCGCCGGGGCAACCAAGAGACCCAGTACTTC
CASSPRRGNQETQYF
>TRBJ2-3|many|TRBV11-3|.
TGTGCCAGCAGCTTATTGTATGATACGCAGTATTTT
CASSLLYDTQYF
>TRBJ2-3|many|TRBV10-3|TRBD2
TGTGCCATCAGTGATAGCGGGACTAGCACAGATACGCAGTATTTT
CAISDSGTSTDTQYF
>TRBJ1-4|.|TRBV5-5|.
TGTGCCAGCAGCTTGGTGGGGGCTGGAACTAATGAAAAACTGTTTTTT
CASSLVGAGTNEKLFF
>TRBJ1-2|many|TRBV5-1|.
TGCGCCAGCAGCCCGGGGTCAGGATTAGGCTACACCTTC
CASSPGSGLGYTF